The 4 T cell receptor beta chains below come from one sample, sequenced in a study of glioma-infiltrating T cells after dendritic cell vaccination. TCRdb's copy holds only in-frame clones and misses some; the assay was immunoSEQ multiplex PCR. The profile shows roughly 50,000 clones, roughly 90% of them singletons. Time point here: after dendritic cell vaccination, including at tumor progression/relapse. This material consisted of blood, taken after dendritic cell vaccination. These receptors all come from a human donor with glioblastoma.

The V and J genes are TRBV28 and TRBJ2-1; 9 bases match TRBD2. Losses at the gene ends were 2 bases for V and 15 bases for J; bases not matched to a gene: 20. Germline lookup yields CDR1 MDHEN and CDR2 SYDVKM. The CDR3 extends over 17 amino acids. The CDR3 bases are TGTGCCAGCAGTTTAGCCCCGGGGTCTAGCGGGGAACTCGATCGGTTCTTC. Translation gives CASSLAPGSSGELDRFF.

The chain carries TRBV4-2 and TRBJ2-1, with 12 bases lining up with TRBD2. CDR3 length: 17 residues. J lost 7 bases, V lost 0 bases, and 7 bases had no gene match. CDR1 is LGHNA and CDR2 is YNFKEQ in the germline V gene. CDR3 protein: CASSQEETSGSMNEQFF. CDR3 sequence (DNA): TGTGCCAGCAGCCAAGAAGAGACTAGCGGGAGTATGAATGAGCAGTTCTTC.

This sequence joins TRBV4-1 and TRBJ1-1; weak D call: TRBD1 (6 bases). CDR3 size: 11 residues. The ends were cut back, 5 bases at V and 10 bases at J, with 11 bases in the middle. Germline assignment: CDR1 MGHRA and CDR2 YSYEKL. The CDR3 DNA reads TGCGCCAGCAGCTCTTGGGGGCTAGCTTTCTTT. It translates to CASSSWGLAFF.

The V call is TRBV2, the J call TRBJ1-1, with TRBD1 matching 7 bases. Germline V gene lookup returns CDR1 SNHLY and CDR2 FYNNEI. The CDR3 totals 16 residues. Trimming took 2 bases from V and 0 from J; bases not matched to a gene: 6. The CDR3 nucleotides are TGTGCCAGCAGTGAAAACAGGGGAAGCATGAACACTGAAGCTTTCTTT. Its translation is CASSENRGSMNTEAFF.